What follows describes a single TCR beta chain. Its target is not known. The record originates from a study of T cell responses to AZD1222 COVID-19 vaccine. Overall study results and limits: Unmutated regions of variants are reportedly targeted by nearly half of spike-specific TCRs. The study sampled repertoires only after the peak T cell response.

The protocol was immunoSEQ multiplex PCR, while the TCRdb copy is restricted to in-frame clones and leaves out a portion. The data contain about 140,000 clones, roughly 92% of them seen just once; the ten biggest clones take up about 5%. V lost 3 bases and J lost 3; bases outside the gene matches: 3. Looked up from germline, CDR1 is SGHNT and CDR2 is YYREEE (reference sequence). The CDR3 contains 14 residues. This TCR was sampled from an adult in good health. The chain recombines TRBV5-4 with TRBJ2-7, with 10 bases fitting TRBD1. The sample was peripheral blood, taken on day 0 of AZD1222 vaccination. CDR3: CASSSRDRGYEQYF. The CDR3 DNA reads TGTGCCAGCAGCTCCCGGGACAGGGGCTACGAGCAGTACTTC.